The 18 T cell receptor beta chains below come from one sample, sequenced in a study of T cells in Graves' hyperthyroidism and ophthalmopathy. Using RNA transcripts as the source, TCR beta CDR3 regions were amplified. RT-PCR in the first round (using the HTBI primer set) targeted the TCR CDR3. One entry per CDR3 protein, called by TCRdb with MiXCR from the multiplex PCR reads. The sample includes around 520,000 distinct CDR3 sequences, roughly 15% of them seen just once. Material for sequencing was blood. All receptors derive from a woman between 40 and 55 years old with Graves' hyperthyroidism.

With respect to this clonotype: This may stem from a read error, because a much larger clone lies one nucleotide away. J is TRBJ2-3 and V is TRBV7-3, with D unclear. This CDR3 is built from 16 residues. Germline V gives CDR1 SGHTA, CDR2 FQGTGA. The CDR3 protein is CASSLELGSTTDAQYF. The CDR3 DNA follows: TGTGCCAGCAGCTTAGAACTTGGCAGCACCACAGATGCGCAGTATTTT.

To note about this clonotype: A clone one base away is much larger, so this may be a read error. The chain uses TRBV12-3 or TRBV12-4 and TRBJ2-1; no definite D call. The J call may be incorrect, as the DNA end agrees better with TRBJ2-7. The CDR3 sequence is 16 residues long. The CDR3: CASSPDSYRSYNEQYF. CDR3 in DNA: TGTGCCAGCAGTCCAGATAGCTATCGCTCCTACAATGAGCAGTACTTC.

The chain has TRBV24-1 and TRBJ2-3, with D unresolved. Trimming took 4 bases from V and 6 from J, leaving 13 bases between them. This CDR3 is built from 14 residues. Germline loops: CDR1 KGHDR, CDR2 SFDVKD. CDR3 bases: TGTGCCACCAGTGACCCTCGGCTAGGCGATACGCAGTATTTT. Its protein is CATSDPRLGDTQYF.

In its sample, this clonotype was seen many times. The DNA for the CDR3 is TGTGCCAGCAGCAGCCGCTCGGGACAGGGAAGGACTGAAGCTTTCTTT. Protein: CASSSRSGQGRTEAFF. The genes are TRBV7-2 and TRBJ1-1, with 9 positions matching TRBD1. The CDR3 has 16 amino acids. The germline V gene encodes CDR1 SGHTA and CDR2 FQGNSA. After removal of 5 bases from V and 5 bases from J, the junction contained 12 bases not matched to a gene.

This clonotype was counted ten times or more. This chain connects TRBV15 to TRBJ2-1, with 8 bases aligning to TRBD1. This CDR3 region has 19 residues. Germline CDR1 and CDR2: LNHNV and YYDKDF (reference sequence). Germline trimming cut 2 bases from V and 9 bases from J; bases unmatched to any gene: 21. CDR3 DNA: TGTGCCACCAGCAGACCTCCCGCTCGTAATGGACAGGGTCAGGGTGAGCAGTTCTTC. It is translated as CATSRPPARNGQGQGEQFF.

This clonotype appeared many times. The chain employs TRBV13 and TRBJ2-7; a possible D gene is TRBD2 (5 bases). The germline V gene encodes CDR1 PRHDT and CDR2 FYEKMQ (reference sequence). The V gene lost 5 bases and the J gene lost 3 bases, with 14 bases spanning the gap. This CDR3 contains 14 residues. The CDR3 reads CASSPYGNLYEQYF. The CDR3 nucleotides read TGTGCCAGCAGCCCATACGGGAACCTCTACGAGCAGTACTTC.

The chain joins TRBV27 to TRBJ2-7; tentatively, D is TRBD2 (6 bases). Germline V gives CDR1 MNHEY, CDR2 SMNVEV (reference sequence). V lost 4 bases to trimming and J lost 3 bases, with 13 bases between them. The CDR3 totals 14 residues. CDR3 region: CASSSPGSGYEQYF. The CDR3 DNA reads TGTGCCAGCAGTTCCCCGGGTAGCGGCTACGAGCAGTACTTC.

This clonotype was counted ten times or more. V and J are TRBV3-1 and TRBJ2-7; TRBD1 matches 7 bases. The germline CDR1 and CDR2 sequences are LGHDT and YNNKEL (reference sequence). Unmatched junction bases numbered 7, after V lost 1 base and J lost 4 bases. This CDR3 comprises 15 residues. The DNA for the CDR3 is TGTGCCAGCAGCCAAGCTCCTGCAGGGGGATACGAGCAGTACTTC. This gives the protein CASSQAPAGGYEQYF.

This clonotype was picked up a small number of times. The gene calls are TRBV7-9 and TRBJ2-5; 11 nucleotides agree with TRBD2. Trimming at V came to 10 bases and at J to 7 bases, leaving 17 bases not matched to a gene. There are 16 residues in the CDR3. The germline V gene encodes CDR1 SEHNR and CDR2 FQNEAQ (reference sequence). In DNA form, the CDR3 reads TGTGCCATCACTCCAGTACTAGCGGGGGTGCAGGCGACCCAGTACTTC. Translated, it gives CAITPVLAGVQATQYF. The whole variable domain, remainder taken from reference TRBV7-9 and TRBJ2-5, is DTGVSQNPRHKITKRGQNVTFRCDPISEHNRLYWYRQTLGQGPEFLTYFQNEAQLEKSRLLSDRFSAERPKGSFSTLEIQRTEQGDSAMYLCAITPVLAGVQATQYFGPGTRLLVL.

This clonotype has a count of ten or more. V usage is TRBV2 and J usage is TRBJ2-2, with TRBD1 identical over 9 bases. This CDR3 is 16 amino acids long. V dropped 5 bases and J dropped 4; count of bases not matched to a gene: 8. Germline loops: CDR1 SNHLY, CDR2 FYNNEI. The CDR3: CASSLTGQGFTGELFF. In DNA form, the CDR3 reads TGTGCCAGCAGTTTAACGGGACAGGGTTTCACCGGGGAGCTGTTTTTT.

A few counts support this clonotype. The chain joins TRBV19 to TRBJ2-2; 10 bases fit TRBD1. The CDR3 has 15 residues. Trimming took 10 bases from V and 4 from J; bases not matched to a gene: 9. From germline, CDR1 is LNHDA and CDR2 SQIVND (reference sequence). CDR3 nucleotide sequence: TGTGCCACCTCCGACAGGGGGCGTAGCACCGGGGAGCTGTTTTTT. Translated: CATSDRGRSTGELFF.

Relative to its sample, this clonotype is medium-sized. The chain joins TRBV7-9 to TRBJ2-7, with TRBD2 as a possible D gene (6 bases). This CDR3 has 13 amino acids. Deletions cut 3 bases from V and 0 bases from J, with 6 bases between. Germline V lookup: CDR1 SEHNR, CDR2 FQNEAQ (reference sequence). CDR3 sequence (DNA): TGTGCCAGCAGCTTGCGGGACTCCTACGAGCAGTACTTC. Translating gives CASSLRDSYEQYF.

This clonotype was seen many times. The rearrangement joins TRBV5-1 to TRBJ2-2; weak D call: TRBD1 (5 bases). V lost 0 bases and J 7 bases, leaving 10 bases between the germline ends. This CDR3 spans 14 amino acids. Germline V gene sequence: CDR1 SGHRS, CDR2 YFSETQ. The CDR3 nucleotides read TGCGCCAGCAGCTTGGCGCAGGGTAACGGGGAGCTGTTTTTT. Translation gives CASSLAQGNGELFF.

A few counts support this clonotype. CDR3 nucleotide sequence: TGTGCCACAACACGAGCGGGAGGGACCTACGAGCAGTACTTC. Translated: CATTRAGGTYEQYF. The V call is TRBV6-1, the J call TRBJ2-7; 10 nucleotides line up with TRBD2. Germline V gene lookup returns CDR1 MNHNS and CDR2 SASEGT. V was clipped by 10 bases and J by 2 bases; unmatched bases: 8. The CDR3 covers 14 residues.

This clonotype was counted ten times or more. The CDR3 bases are TGCAGCGTTGGTCAGGCAGGGGCCTACGAGCAGTACTTC. Protein sequence: CSVGQAGAYEQYF. This chain joins TRBV29-1 and TRBJ2-7; D perhaps matches TRBD1 (6 bases). Trimming cost V 4 bases and J 2 bases, with 12 bases left between them. Germline loops: CDR1 SQVTM, CDR2 ANQGSEA. The CDR3 sequence is 13 residues long.

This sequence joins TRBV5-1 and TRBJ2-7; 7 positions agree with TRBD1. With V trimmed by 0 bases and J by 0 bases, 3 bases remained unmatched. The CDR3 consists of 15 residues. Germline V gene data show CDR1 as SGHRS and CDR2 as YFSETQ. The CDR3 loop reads CASSLVQGDSYEQYF. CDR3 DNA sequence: TGCGCCAGCAGCTTGGTTCAGGGGGACTCCTACGAGCAGTACTTC.

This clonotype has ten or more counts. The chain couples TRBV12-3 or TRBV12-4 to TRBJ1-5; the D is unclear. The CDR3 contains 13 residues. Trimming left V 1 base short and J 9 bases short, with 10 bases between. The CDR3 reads CASSLDTLGPQHF. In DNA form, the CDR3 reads TGTGCCAGCAGTTTAGACACACTTGGGCCCCAGCATTTT.

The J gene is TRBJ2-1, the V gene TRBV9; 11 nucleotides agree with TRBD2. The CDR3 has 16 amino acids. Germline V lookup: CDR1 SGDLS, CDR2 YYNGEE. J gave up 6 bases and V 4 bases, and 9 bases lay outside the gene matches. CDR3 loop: CASSFSGTSGVNEQFF. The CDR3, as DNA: TGTGCCAGCAGCTTCTCCGGGACTAGCGGAGTCAATGAGCAGTTCTTC.